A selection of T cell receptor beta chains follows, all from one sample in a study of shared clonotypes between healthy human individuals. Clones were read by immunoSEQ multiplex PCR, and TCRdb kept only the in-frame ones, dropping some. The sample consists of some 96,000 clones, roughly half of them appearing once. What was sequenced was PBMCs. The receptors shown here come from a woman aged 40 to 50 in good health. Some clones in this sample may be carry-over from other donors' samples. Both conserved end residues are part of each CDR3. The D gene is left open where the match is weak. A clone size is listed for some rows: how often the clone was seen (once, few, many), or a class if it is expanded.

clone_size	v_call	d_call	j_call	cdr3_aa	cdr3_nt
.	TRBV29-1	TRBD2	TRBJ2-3	CSVEFSGRESDTQYF	TGCAGCGTTGAGTTTAGCGGGAGGGAGTCAGATACGCAGTATTTT
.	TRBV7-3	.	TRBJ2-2	CASSSSGNTGELFF	TGTGCCAGCAGCTCCTCGGGGAACACCGGGGAGCTGTTTTTT
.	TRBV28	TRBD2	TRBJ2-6	CASGRVAISGANVLTF	TGTGCCAGCGGGAGGGTGGCGATCTCTGGGGCCAACGTCCTGACTTTC
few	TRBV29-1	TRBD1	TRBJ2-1	CSVGTGGYNEQFF	TGCAGCGTTGGGACAGGGGGGTACAATGAGCAGTTCTTC
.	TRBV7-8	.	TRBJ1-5	CASSTGKQPQHF	TGTGCCAGCAGTACCGGGAAGCAGCCCCAGCATTTT
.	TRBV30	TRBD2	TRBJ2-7	CAWSALAGTEQYF	TGTGCCTGGAGTGCATTAGCGGGAACCGAGCAGTACTTC
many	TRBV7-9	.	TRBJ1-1	CASSLVAAFF	TGTGCCAGCAGCTTAGTTGCGGCTTTCTTT
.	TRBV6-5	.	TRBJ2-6	CASSTTLSGANVLTF	TGTGCCAGCAGCACAACGTTGTCTGGGGCCAACGTCCTGACTTTC
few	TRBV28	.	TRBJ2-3	CASSLRGGSTDTQYF	TGTGCCAGCAGTTTACGGGGTGGTAGCACAGATACGCAGTATTTT
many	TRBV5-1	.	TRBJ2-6	CASSLGEGSGANVLTF	TGCGCCAGCAGCTTGGGTGAGGGCTCTGGGGCCAACGTCCTGACTTTC
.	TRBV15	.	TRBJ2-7	CATSRDIGSYEQYF	TGTGCCACCAGCAGAGATATAGGCTCCTACGAGCAGTACTTC
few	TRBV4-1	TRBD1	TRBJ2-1	CASSQVLRGSEQFF	TGCGCCAGCAGCCAAGTCCTCAGGGGGAGTGAGCAGTTCTTC
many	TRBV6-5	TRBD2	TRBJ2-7	CASSRSSGSWEQYF	TGTGCCAGCAGCCGGAGCAGCGGGAGTTGGGAGCAGTACTTC
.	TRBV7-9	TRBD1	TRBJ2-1	CASTTDRVGDEQFF	TGTGCCAGCACCACGGACAGGGTTGGGGATGAGCAGTTCTTC
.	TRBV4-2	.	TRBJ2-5	CASSQAPGILGETQYF	TGTGCCAGCAGCCAAGCCCCCGGGATACTTGGGGAGACCCAGTACTTC
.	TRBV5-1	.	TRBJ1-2	CASSLDFRTEGYTF	TGCGCCAGCAGCTTGGATTTCAGGACAGAAGGCTACACCTTC
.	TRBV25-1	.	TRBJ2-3	CASSEFGGAADTQYF	TGTGCCAGCAGTGAATTTGGGGGCGCGGCAGATACGCAGTATTTT
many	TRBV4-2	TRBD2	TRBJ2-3	CASSQQEASGSGDTDTQYF	TGTGCCAGCAGCCAACAGGAGGCTAGCGGGAGTGGGGACACAGATACGCAGTATTTT
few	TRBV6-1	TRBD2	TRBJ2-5	CASSERGWRETETQYF	TGTGCCAGCAGTGAAAGGGGCTGGCGGGAGACTGAGACCCAGTACTTC
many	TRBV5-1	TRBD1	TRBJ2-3	CASSPGQGKADTQYF	TGCGCCAGCAGCCCGGGACAGGGGAAAGCAGATACGCAGTATTTT
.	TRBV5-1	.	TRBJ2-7	CASSSDSVGDEQYF	TGCGCCAGCAGCTCGGACAGCGTGGGGGACGAGCAGTACTTC
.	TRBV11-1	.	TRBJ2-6	CASSPGQGNGANVLTF	TGTGCCAGCAGCCCGGGCCAGGGTAATGGGGCCAACGTCCTGACTTTC
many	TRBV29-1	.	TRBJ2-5	CSVGGGETQYF	TGCAGCGTTGGAGGGGGTGAGACCCAGTACTTC
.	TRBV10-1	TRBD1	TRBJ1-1	CASSESPGQFNTEAFF	TGCGCCAGCAGTGAGTCCCCGGGACAGTTCAACACTGAAGCTTTCTTT
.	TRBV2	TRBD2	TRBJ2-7	CASTLGLGVYEQYF	TGTGCCAGCACCTTGGGACTAGGAGTCTACGAGCAGTACTTC
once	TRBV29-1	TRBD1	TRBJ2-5	CSVAQGSSLETQYF	TGCAGCGTTGCACAGGGGAGTTCACTAGAGACCCAGTACTTC
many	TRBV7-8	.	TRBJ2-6	CASSPTRNQHPGANVLTF	TGTGCCAGCAGCCCGACCCGGAATCAGCACCCTGGGGCCAACGTCCTGACTTTC
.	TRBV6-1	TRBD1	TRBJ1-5	CASSRTGGSQPQHF	TGTGCCAGCAGCCGGACAGGGGGCAGCCAGCCCCAGCATTTT
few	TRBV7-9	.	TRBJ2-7	CASSSAATGRDYEQYF	TGTGCCAGCAGCTCCGCCGCGACAGGGAGGGATTACGAGCAGTACTTC
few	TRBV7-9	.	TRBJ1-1	CASTSTRLEAFF	TGTGCCAGCACGAGCACCCGGCTTGAAGCTTTCTTT
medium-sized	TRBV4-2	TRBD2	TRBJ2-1	CASSQAASGSFHEQFF	TGTGCCAGCAGCCAAGCGGCTAGCGGGAGTTTCCATGAGCAGTTCTTC
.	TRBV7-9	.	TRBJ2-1	CASRARQSSYNEQFF	TGTGCCAGCAGAGCCCGGCAAAGCTCCTACAATGAGCAGTTCTTC
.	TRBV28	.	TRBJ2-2	CASSVWSTGELFF	TGTGCCAGCAGTGTATGGAGCACCGGGGAGCTGTTTTTT
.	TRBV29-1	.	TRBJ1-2	CSVEGQGYGYTF	TGCAGCGTTGAGGGGCAGGGGTACGGCTACACCTTC
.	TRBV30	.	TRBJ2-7	CARSGPYEQYF	TGCGCCCGGAGTGGACCCTATGAGCAGTACTTC
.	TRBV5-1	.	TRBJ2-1	CASSLDTAYNEQFF	TGCGCCAGCAGCTTGGACACGGCCTACAATGAGCAGTTCTTC
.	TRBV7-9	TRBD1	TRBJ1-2	CASSSDRVHGYTF	TGTGCCAGCAGTTCGGACAGGGTCCATGGCTACACCTTC
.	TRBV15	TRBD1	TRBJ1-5	CATSGGGVGSNQPQHF	TGTGCCACCAGCGGAGGGGGCGTGGGCTCTAATCAGCCCCAGCATTTT
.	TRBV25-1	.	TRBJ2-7	CASIPTGTEQYF	TGTGCCAGCATACCGACAGGCACCGAGCAGTACTTC
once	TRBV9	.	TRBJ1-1	CASSVNMENTEAFF	TGTGCCAGCAGCGTCAATATGGAGAACACTGAAGCTTTCTTT
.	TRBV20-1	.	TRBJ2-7	CSASTSGEQYF	TGCAGTGCTAGTACGTCAGGGGAGCAGTACTTC
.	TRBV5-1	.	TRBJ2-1	CASMATRNEQFF	TGCGCCAGCATGGCCACTAGGAATGAGCAGTTCTTC
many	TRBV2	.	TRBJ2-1	CASSGMGRNEQFF	TGTGCCAGCAGCGGGATGGGACGGAATGAGCAGTTCTTC
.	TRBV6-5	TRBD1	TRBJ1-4	CASSTRQGTNEKLFF	TGTGCCAGCAGTACCCGACAGGGAACTAATGAAAAACTGTTTTTT
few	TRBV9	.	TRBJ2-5	CASSASGTRGGQYF	TGTGCCAGCAGCGCCTCCGGGACGCGGGGTGGCCAGTACTTC
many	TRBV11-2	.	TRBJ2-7	CASSLRLEGSEQYF	TGTGCCAGCAGCCTAAGGTTGGAGGGATCCGAGCAGTACTTC
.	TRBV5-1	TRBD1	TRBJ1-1	CASSLRTGGTEAFF	TGCGCCAGCAGCTTGAGGACAGGGGGCACTGAAGCTTTCTTT
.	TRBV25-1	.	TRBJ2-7	CAVGPLGSYEQYF	TGTGCCGTCGGGCCTCTCGGCTCCTACGAGCAGTACTTC
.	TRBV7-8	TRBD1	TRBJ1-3	CASSLIGTDSGNTIYF	TGTGCCAGCAGCTTAATCGGGACAGACTCTGGAAACACCATATATTTT
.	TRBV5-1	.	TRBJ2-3	CASSLEDYTDTQYF	TGCGCCAGCAGCTTGGAGGACTATACAGATACGCAGTATTTT
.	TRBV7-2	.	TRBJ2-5	CASSLGRSSFLRETQYF	TGTGCCAGCAGCTTAGGGCGATCTAGCTTCCTACGTGAGACCCAGTACTTC
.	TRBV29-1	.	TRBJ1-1	CSVETGTEAFF	TGCAGCGTTGAAACGGGGACTGAAGCTTTCTTT
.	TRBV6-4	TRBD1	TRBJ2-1	CASSDGTGEYNEQFF	TGTGCCAGCAGTGACGGGACAGGGGAATACAATGAGCAGTTCTTC